Listed here are 14 T cell receptor beta chains from one sample, sequenced in a study of blood T cells in healthy people across ages. Then a second PCR, running roughly 7 to 11 cycles, was carried out with a sample-barcoded 5' primer and a J-beta primer mix. Each CDR3 protein gets one entry after TCRdb re-called the 5' RACE reads with MiXCR. The table lists about 930,000 distinct CDR3 sequences, about 28% of them singletons, with 10% in the top ten. These sequences were also reported in another study, on T cells of mothers and their children.

Sequences were obtained from blood. The receptors were sampled from a woman aged 40 to 49 in good health.

This clonotype was observed a few times. The rearrangement uses TRBV27 and TRBJ1-5; no clear D. V gave up 3 bases and J gave up 5 bases, with 8 bases separating them. This CDR3 comprises 13 residues. The germline V gene has CDR1 MNHEY and CDR2 SMNVEV (reference sequence). The CDR3 DNA is TGTGCCAGCAGTTTTTTCGGTGATCAGCCCCAGCATTTT. Its translation is CASSFFGDQPQHF.

This clonotype was recorded at least ten times. This rearrangement joins TRBV20-1 to TRBJ2-1; TRBD1 agrees at 8 bases. Per the germline V gene, CDR1 is DFQATT and CDR2 is SNEGSKA (reference sequence). Unmatched junction bases numbered 8, after V lost 3 bases and J lost 7 bases. The CDR3 has 14 amino acids. The CDR3 sequence: CSASPRGPANEQFF. Written as DNA, the CDR3 is TGCAGTGCTAGCCCCAGGGGGCCGGCGAATGAGCAGTTCTTC.

With respect to this clonotype: Relative to the germline gene, one junction end is altered; a read error may explain this. The CDR3 region is CASGNAEAFF. The CDR3 DNA follows: TGTGCCAGCGGGAACGCTGAAGCTTTCTTT. The J gene is TRBJ1-1, the V gene TRBV6-2 or TRBV6-3; D not resolved. The CDR3 is made up of 10 amino acids. Germline CDR1 is MNHEY and CDR2 is SVGEGT.

CDR3: CASSFWAGNSYNEQFF. The CDR3 bases are TGTGCCAGCAGTTTTTGGGCGGGGAACTCCTACAATGAGCAGTTCTTC. This rearrangement joins TRBV28 to TRBJ2-1, with a weak D call TRBD2 (6 bases). From germline, CDR1 is MDHEN and CDR2 SYDVKM. V was cut by 3 bases and J by 0 bases, with 12 bases left in between. The CDR3 totals 16 residues. Complete variable domain (other parts from reference TRBV28 and TRBJ2-1): DVKVTQSSRYLVKRTGEKVFLECVQDMDHENMFWYRQDPGLGLRLIYFSYDVKMKEKGDIPEGYSVSREKKERFSLILESASTNQTSMYLCASSFWAGNSYNEQFFGPGTRLTVL.

The rearrangement links TRBV5-1 to TRBJ2-7, with unresolved D. The germline CDR1 and CDR2 sequences are SGHRS and YFSETQ. The CDR3 has 17 residues. Trimming stripped 3 bases from V and 0 bases from J, with 19 bases between. CDR3 region: CASSSTASLPDSYEQYF. The CDR3 nucleotides are TGCGCCAGCAGCTCCACCGCCAGCCTGCCCGACTCCTACGAGCAGTACTTC.

This clonotype was recorded once. The rearrangement links TRBV7-9 to TRBJ2-1, with TRBD2 matching over 8 bases. The CDR3 has 16 amino acids. V shed 1 base, J shed 6 bases, and the junction held 8 bases outside the gene matches. Looked up from germline, CDR1 is SEHNR and CDR2 is FQNEAQ (reference sequence). The CDR3 nucleotides are TGTGCCAGCAGCTTAGAAGAACTAGCGGAGGTCAATGAGCAGTTCTTC. Translated: CASSLEELAEVNEQFF.

This clonotype showed up just a few times. The genes are TRBV7-9 and TRBJ1-6, with D unclear. The germline V gene encodes CDR1 SEHNR and CDR2 FQNEAQ (reference sequence). The CDR3 runs to 15 residues. Trimming left V 6 bases short and J 10 bases short, with 19 bases between. CDR3 nucleotides: TGTGCCAGCAGTCAACCCACGCGGGGTTTCTCACCCCTCCACTTT. It encodes CASSQPTRGFSPLHF.

The sample holds many counts of this clonotype. The CDR3 DNA sequence: TGCGCCAGCAGCCAAACTTCGCCGGGCACACTGTACTTC. It translates to CASSQTSPGTLYF. This chain links TRBV4-3 with TRBJ2-7, with unresolved D. Germline V lookup: CDR1 LGHNA, CDR2 YSLEER. This CDR3 has 13 amino acids. V was trimmed by 2 bases and J by 12 bases, leaving 17 bases between them.

The chain combines TRBV12-3 or TRBV12-4 with TRBJ2-3, with D hard to call. The ends were cut back, 8 bases at V and 13 bases at J, with 19 bases in the middle. This CDR3 spans 12 amino acids. The CDR3 spells CASRVPPDAEYF. The CDR3, as DNA: TGTGCCAGCCGGGTACCACCAGATGCGGAGTATTTT.

This clonotype showed up just a few times. With a much larger clone just one base away, this may be a read error. The genes are TRBV20-1 and TRBJ2-1; the match to TRBD1 covers 7 bases. CDR3 size: 16 residues. CDR1 and CDR2 from the germline V gene are DFQATT and SNEGSKA (reference sequence). The CDR3 DNA is TGCGGTGCTACGGCGACCGGGACAGAGACCTACAATGAGCAGTTCTTC. Its protein product is CGATATGTETYNEQFF.

This clonotype was recorded a few times. The genes are TRBV10-3 and TRBJ2-7, with D unresolved. Germline V gene data show CDR1 as ENHRY and CDR2 as SYGVKD. The CDR3 length is 14 residues. V lost 3 bases and J 0 bases, leaving 9 bases between the germline ends. CDR3 sequence reads: CAISDGRISYEQYF. CDR3 nucleotide sequence: TGTGCCATCAGTGATGGACGTATCTCCTACGAGCAGTACTTC.

The sample holds many counts of this clonotype. The chain combines TRBV4-1 with TRBJ2-5, with 7 nucleotides matching TRBD1. The germline V gene has CDR1 MGHRA and CDR2 YSYEKL. The length of the CDR3 is 13 residues. The ends lost 6 bases at V and 11 bases at J; junction bases unmatched: 12. CDR3 DNA: TGCGCCAGCAGAGCTATGCCAGGGGGTAAGCAGTACTTC. Its protein product is CASRAMPGGKQYF.

This clonotype occurred a few times. The chain carries TRBV7-2 and TRBJ1-5, with D possibly being TRBD1 (5 bases). The germline CDR1 and CDR2 sequences are SGHTA and FQGNSA. This CDR3 region has 12 residues. Trimming shortened V by 1 base and J by 13 bases, and 11 bases separated the two germline ends. The CDR3 protein is CASSLDDRAQHF. In nucleotides, the CDR3 is TGTGCCAGCAGCTTAGATGACAGAGCACAGCATTTT.

This clonotype has at least ten counts. This sequence joins TRBV6-5 and TRBJ2-7; TRBD1 aligns across 8 bases. CDR1 MNHEY and CDR2 SVGAGI come from the germline V gene. CDR3 size: 18 residues. Unmatched junction bases numbered 14, after V lost 0 bases and J lost 4 bases. The CDR3 DNA is TGTGCCAGCAGTTACTCAGGGCCTCAGGGGGCGAGTGGGTACGAGCAGTACTTC. Amino acid sequence: CASSYSGPQGASGYEQYF.